Below are 30 T cell receptor beta chains sequenced from a single sample in a study of T cell repertoires in cytomegalovirus infection. TCRdb reanalysed the reads using MiXCR and keeps one entry per CDR3 protein. The repertoire holds 500,000 to 600,000 distinct CDR3 sequences, with 16% as singletons. Material for sequencing was CD8+ T cells from PBMCs. The receptor source for this set is a human donor in good health (CMV status not recorded). Some clones in this sample may be carry-over from other donors' samples.

This clonotype was found a few times. This chain links TRBV10-3 with TRBJ2-3; maybe TRBD2 (6 bases). V lost 8 bases to trimming and J lost 8 bases, with 17 bases between them. The germline V gene encodes CDR1 ENHRY and CDR2 SYGVKD. This CDR3 region has 13 residues. The CDR3 loop is CAIRETDGGTQYF. In DNA, the CDR3 is TGTGCCATCCGGGAGACGGATGGTGGTACGCAGTATTTT.

This clonotype was seen at least ten times. CDR3: CASSLIVSGNEQFF. For the CDR3, the DNA is TGTGCCAGCAGCTTAATAGTTAGCGGGAATGAGCAGTTCTTC. V gene TRBV7-9 combines with J gene TRBJ2-1, with 7 bases matching TRBD2. The CDR3 totals 14 residues. V lost 2 bases to trimming and J lost 7 bases; unmatched junction nucleotides: 5. Germline-derived CDR1 and CDR2 are SEHNR and FQNEAQ (reference sequence).

This clonotype was seen at least ten times. The chain is built from TRBV7-3 and TRBJ2-2, with 7 nucleotides matching TRBD2. Germline V gene data show CDR1 as SGHTA and CDR2 as FQGTGA. V lost 2 bases and J lost 0; bases outside the gene matches: 0. CDR3 length: 15 amino acids. The CDR3, as DNA: TGTGCCAGCAGCTTAGGGACTACGAACACCGGGGAGCTGTTTTTT. Translating it yields CASSLGTTNTGELFF.

The V gene is TRBV9, the J gene TRBJ2-1; 9 bases align to TRBD2. Germline V gene sequence: CDR1 SGDLS, CDR2 YYNGEE. This CDR3 is built from 16 residues. The junction had 8 bases not matched to a gene; V was cut back by 0 bases and J by 7 bases. The CDR3 loop is CASSVATSGGPNEQFF. The CDR3 nucleotides read TGTGCCAGCAGCGTAGCTACGAGCGGGGGGCCGAATGAGCAGTTCTTC.

Ten or more counts support this clonotype. V is TRBV28 and J is TRBJ2-3; TRBD2 aligns across 14 bases. CDR3 size: 16 residues. CDR1 MDHEN and CDR2 SYDVKM come from the germline V gene. The V gene end was trimmed by 7 bases and the J gene end by 4 bases; junction bases not matched to a gene: 7. The DNA of the CDR3 is TGTGCCAGCAATTCAGGACTAGCGGGAGGAGCAGATACGCAGTATTTT. Encoded protein: CASNSGLAGGADTQYF.

This clonotype showed up just a few times. V usage is TRBV5-1 and J usage is TRBJ1-1; D not resolved. Trimming pared 6 bases from V and 5 bases from J, leaving 14 bases between. Germline CDR1 and CDR2: SGHRS and YFSETQ. The CDR3 covers 13 residues. CDR3 sequence reads: CASTLSAGTEAFF. The CDR3 nucleotides read TGCGCCAGCACCCTGAGCGCTGGTACTGAAGCTTTCTTT.

This clonotype appeared many times. The rearrangement joins TRBV12-5 to TRBJ1-2, with 8 positions matching TRBD1. From germline, CDR1 is LGHNT and CDR2 FRNRAP. The J segment lost 8 bases and the V segment lost 0 bases, leaving 14 bases of the junction unmatched. The CDR3 runs 17 residues. This CDR3 reads CASGLVPWTGQGYGYTF. CDR3 in DNA: TGTGCTAGTGGTTTGGTACCCTGGACAGGACAGGGATACGGCTACACCTTC.

The chain combines TRBV12-3 or TRBV12-4 with TRBJ2-1, with 9 bases fitting TRBD1. The V segment lost 7 bases and the J segment 4 bases; nucleotides outside the gene matches: 5. The CDR3 length is 14 residues. Here the CDR3 DNA reads TGTGCCAGCAACTACAGGGGGCTATACAATGAGCAGTTCTTC. It encodes CASNYRGLYNEQFF.

This sequence joins TRBV10-3 and TRBJ2-7; the match to TRBD2 covers 7 bases. This CDR3 has 15 residues. CDR1 is ENHRY and CDR2 is SYGVKD in the germline V gene. Trimming took 2 bases from V and 1 from J; bases not matched to a gene: 5. The CDR3 loop reads CAISEAPGRSYEQYF. DNA for the CDR3: TGTGCCATCAGTGAGGCCCCCGGGAGGTCCTACGAGCAGTACTTC.

The gene calls are TRBV7-9 and TRBJ2-7; no definite D call. V was trimmed by 5 bases and J by 2 bases, leaving 13 bases between them. The CDR3 contains 14 residues. Per germline, CDR1 SEHNR and CDR2 FQNEAQ (reference sequence). The DNA for the CDR3 is TGTGCCAGCAGCGCCGTCCTTCATGCCTACGAGCAGTACTTC. It is translated as CASSAVLHAYEQYF.

The rearrangement joins TRBV28 to TRBJ1-2; D perhaps matches TRBD1 (5 bases). There are 14 residues in the CDR3. Germline CDR1 reads MDHEN; CDR2 reads SYDVKM. Trimming removed 2 bases from V and 7 bases from J, with 14 bases in between. The CDR3: CASSLRGRVSGYTF. The CDR3 bases are TGTGCCAGCAGTTTAAGAGGCAGGGTTAGTGGCTACACCTTC.

This clonotype has a count of ten or more. This chain connects TRBV7-9 to TRBJ2-7, with unresolved D. Trimming cost V 5 bases and J 1 base, with 24 bases left between them. This CDR3 spans 18 amino acids. Looked up from germline, CDR1 is SEHNR and CDR2 is FQNEAQ (reference sequence). CDR3 in amino acids: CASSHYETSAYSSYEQYF. CDR3 coding DNA: TGTGCCAGCAGCCACTACGAGACAAGTGCCTATTCTTCCTACGAGCAGTACTTC.

In its sample, this clonotype was seen a few times. The rearrangement uses TRBV6-2 or TRBV6-3 and TRBJ2-5, with D possibly matching TRBD1 (5 bases). CDR1 MNHEY and CDR2 SVGEGT come from the germline V gene. The CDR3 sequence is 16 residues long. V dropped 2 bases and J dropped 1 base, with 14 bases sitting between them. The CDR3 spells CASSYGAAAGQETQYF. CDR3 in DNA: TGTGCCAGCAGTTACGGGGCGGCCGCTGGCCAAGAGACCCAGTACTTC.

This clonotype was found many times. CDR3 DNA sequence: TGTGCCAGCAGCTCAATTGGCAGGGACTACGAGCAGTACTTC. Its translation: CASSSIGRDYEQYF. This chain connects TRBV7-6 to TRBJ2-7; tentatively, D is TRBD1 (5 bases). Germline lookup yields CDR1 SGHVS and CDR2 FNYEAQ. The CDR3 runs 14 residues. Trimming cost V 4 bases and J 3 bases, with 13 bases left between them. Together with reference TRBV7-6 and TRBJ2-7, the CDR3 gives the full variable domain: GAGVSQSPRYKVTKRGQDVALRCDPISGHVSLYWYRQALGQGPEFLTYFNYEAQQDKSGLPNDRFSAERPEGSISTLTIQRTEQRDSAMYRCASSSIGRDYEQYFGPGTRLTVT.

The chain couples TRBV19 to TRBJ2-7; perhaps TRBD1 as D (6 bases). The length of the CDR3 is 13 residues. CDR1 and CDR2 from the germline V gene are LNHDA and SQIVND (reference sequence). V lost 6 bases and J 4 bases, leaving 13 bases between the germline ends. The CDR3 sequence: CASSYADRYEQYF. In DNA form, the CDR3 reads TGTGCCAGTAGCTATGCGGACAGATACGAGCAGTACTTC.

This clonotype came up a few times. The rearrangement joins TRBV27 to TRBJ2-7; D is uncertain. Germline V gene data show CDR1 as MNHEY and CDR2 as SMNVEV (reference sequence). The CDR3 covers 12 residues. Trimming stripped 8 bases from V and 1 base from J, with 9 bases between. The CDR3 nucleotides are TGTGCCAGCGGCTTTGGTTCCTACGAGCAGTACTTC. This gives the protein CASGFGSYEQYF.

This clonotype was observed many times. The J gene is TRBJ1-6, the V gene TRBV6-5; D is perhaps TRBD1 (6 bases). CDR3 length equals 16 residues. Trimming cost V 5 bases and J 2 bases, with 13 bases left between them. The germline V gene has CDR1 MNHEY and CDR2 SVGAGI. CDR3 sequence: CASSPGTPTYNSPLHF. For the CDR3, the DNA is TGTGCCAGCAGTCCAGGGACACCCACCTATAATTCACCCCTCCACTTT.

This clonotype was seen only a few times. The rearrangement uses TRBV3-1 and TRBJ1-1; D gene ambiguous. Germline CDR1 is LGHDT and CDR2 is YNNKEL (reference sequence). Trimming removed 1 base at V and 5 bases at J, with 11 bases between. The CDR3 covers 14 residues. CDR3 bases: TGTGCCAGCAGCCAAGTAGGCGAAATGACTGAAGCTTTCTTT. Translated: CASSQVGEMTEAFF.

This clonotype was counted between two and nine times. The chain recombines TRBV9 with TRBJ2-1, with 7 bases that match TRBD2. Per germline, CDR1 SGDLS and CDR2 YYNGEE. CDR3 length: 13 amino acids. J was trimmed by 8 bases and V by 4 bases; bases with no gene match: 6. This chain's CDR3 is CASSLKGRDEQFF. For the CDR3, the DNA is TGTGCCAGCAGCCTCAAAGGGAGGGATGAGCAGTTCTTC.

V and J are TRBV29-1 and TRBJ1-1, with 9 bases lining up with TRBD1. There are 13 residues in the CDR3. The germline gives CDR1 SQVTM, CDR2 ANQGSEA. With V trimmed by 7 bases and J by 3 bases, 6 bases remained unmatched. This CDR3 reads CSGTGGLDTEAFF. CDR3 coding DNA: TGCAGCGGTACAGGGGGCCTCGACACTGAAGCTTTCTTT. The complete variable domain, with remaining parts taken from reference TRBV29-1 and TRBJ1-1, reads SAVISQKPSRDICQRGTSLTIQCQVDSQVTMMFWYRQQPGQSLTLIATANQGSEATYESGFVIDKFPISRPNLTFSTLTVSNMSPEDSSIYLCSGTGGLDTEAFFGQGTRLTVV.

The rearrangement links TRBV28 to TRBJ1-2; D is perhaps TRBD1 (5 bases). CDR1 is MDHEN and CDR2 is SYDVKM in the germline V gene. There are 16 residues in the CDR3. The V end lost 1 base, the J end lost 3 bases, and 15 bases lay between the germline ends. CDR3: CASSLSYGADDYGYTF. The CDR3, as DNA: TGTGCCAGCAGTTTATCTTACGGGGCAGACGACTATGGCTACACCTTC.

This clonotype was seen more than once but under ten times. The rearrangement links TRBV6-5 to TRBJ2-5; D possibly corresponds to TRBD2 (6 bases). Trimming cost V 0 bases and J 5 bases, with 10 bases left between them. Germline CDR1 MNHEY, CDR2 SVGAGI. The CDR3 is 14 residues long. CDR3 sequence reads: CASSYSGGMETQYF. As DNA, the CDR3 is TGTGCCAGCAGTTACTCGGGGGGAATGGAGACCCAGTACTTC.

The chain has TRBV28 and TRBJ1-1; a weak D match, TRBD1 (6 bases). The CDR3 totals 14 residues. V dropped 3 bases and J dropped 4 bases, with 12 bases sitting between them. The germline CDR1 and CDR2 sequences are MDHEN and SYDVKM. The CDR3 loop reads CASSFSDSGTEAFF. Here the CDR3 DNA reads TGTGCCAGCAGTTTCTCGGACAGTGGCACTGAAGCTTTCTTT. The full variable domain, its missing parts supplied by reference TRBV28 and TRBJ1-1, is DVKVTQSSRYLVKRTGEKVFLECVQDMDHENMFWYRQDPGLGLRLIYFSYDVKMKEKGDIPEGYSVSREKKERFSLILESASTNQTSMYLCASSFSDSGTEAFFGQGTRLTVV.

The rearrangement links TRBV3-1 to TRBJ1-3; D not resolved. This CDR3 contains 16 residues. Per germline, CDR1 LGHDT and CDR2 YNNKEL (reference sequence). Trimming took 0 bases from V and 0 from J, leaving 9 bases between them. The CDR3 bases are TGTGCCAGCAGCCAAGATATGACAAGCTCTGGAAACACCATATATTTT. Protein sequence: CASSQDMTSSGNTIYF.

J is TRBJ2-7 and V is TRBV27; 7 bases agree with TRBD2. The CDR3 has 14 residues. Unmatched junction bases numbered 13, after V lost 8 bases and J lost 6 bases. The germline V gene has CDR1 MNHEY and CDR2 SMNVEV (reference sequence). For the CDR3, the DNA is TGTGCCAGCTGGGGGGGGAACCACTACGGCGAGCAGTACTTC. Amino acids: CASWGGNHYGEQYF.

This chain links TRBV9 with TRBJ2-3, with 7 bases identical to TRBD2. The ends lost 0 bases at V and 5 bases at J; junction bases unmatched: 3. Germline CDR1 and CDR2: SGDLS and YYNGEE. The CDR3 is 14 residues long. The CDR3 loop is CASSVEAGRDTQYF. The CDR3 DNA reads TGTGCCAGCAGCGTAGAAGCGGGAAGAGATACGCAGTATTTT.

This clonotype was detected a few times. The J gene is TRBJ1-1, the V gene TRBV9; D gene ambiguous. Per germline, CDR1 SGDLS and CDR2 YYNGEE. The CDR3 totals 10 residues. V dropped 4 bases and J dropped 11 bases, with 9 bases sitting between them. The chain's CDR3 is CASSPRRAFF. The CDR3, as DNA: TGTGCCAGCAGCCCCCGGCGGGCTTTCTTT.

Comment on this clonotype: At one end, the junction sequence differs from germline, possibly due to a read error. The V gene is TRBV5-3, the J gene TRBJ2-5; 8 nucleotides match TRBD2. Being an ORF, TRBV5-3 has a function that is uncertain. The length of the CDR3 is 15 residues. The CDR3 sequence is CASSSLSGSGETQYF. The CDR3 DNA follows: TGTGCCAGCAGCTCTCTAAGCGGGAGTGGAGAGACCCAGTACTTC.

This clonotype was seen a few times. The gene calls are TRBV10-3 and TRBJ1-4; D might be TRBD1 (6 bases). CDR3 size: 15 residues. Trimming took off 5 bases at V and 0 bases at J, with 10 bases between the two ends. The germline V gene encodes CDR1 ENHRY and CDR2 SYGVKD. CDR3 DNA: TGTGCCATCAGTAGACAGGCCCCAACTAATGAAAAACTGTTTTTT. It is translated as CAISRQAPTNEKLFF.

Here the CDR3 DNA reads TGTGCCAGTAGTATGGCGACAAAGTATGGCTACACCTTC. This sequence encodes CASSMATKYGYTF. The V gene is TRBV19, the J gene TRBJ1-2, with D hard to call. Trimming pared 3 bases from V and 5 bases from J, leaving 10 bases between. This CDR3 has 13 amino acids. Germline values: CDR1 LNHDA, CDR2 SQIVND (reference sequence).